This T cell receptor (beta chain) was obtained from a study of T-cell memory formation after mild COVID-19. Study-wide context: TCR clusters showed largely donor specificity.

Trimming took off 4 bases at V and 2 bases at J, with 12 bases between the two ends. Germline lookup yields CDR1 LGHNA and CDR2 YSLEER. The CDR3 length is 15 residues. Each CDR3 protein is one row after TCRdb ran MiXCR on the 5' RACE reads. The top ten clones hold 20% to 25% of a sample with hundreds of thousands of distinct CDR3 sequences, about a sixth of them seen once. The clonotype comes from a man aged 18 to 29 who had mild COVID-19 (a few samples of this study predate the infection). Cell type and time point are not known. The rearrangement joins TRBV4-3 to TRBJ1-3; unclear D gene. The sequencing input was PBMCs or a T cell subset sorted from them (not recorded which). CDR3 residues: CASSPFGSPGNTIYF. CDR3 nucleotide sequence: TGCGCCAGCAGCCCTTTTGGTTCACCTGGAAACACCATATATTTT.